These 16 T cell receptor beta chains originate from one sample sequenced in a study of cytomegalovirus exposure and HLA in healthy donors. The protocol was immunoSEQ multiplex PCR, while the TCRdb copy is restricted to in-frame clones and leaves out a portion. The repertoire holds about 130,000 clones, with just under 90% as singletons. The sequenced material came from PBMCs. All receptors come from a woman in her twenties or thirties in good health and CMV-seropositive.

This clone was observed a single time. The rearrangement uses TRBV2 and TRBJ2-5; 14 bases fit TRBD2. The CDR3 has 17 amino acids. CDR1 and CDR2 from the germline V gene are SNHLY and FYNNEI. J was trimmed by 5 bases and V by 6 bases; bases with no gene match: 11. This CDR3 is CASSPGLAGGIEETQYF. Written as DNA, the CDR3 is TGTGCCAGCAGCCCCGGACTAGCGGGGGGTATTGAGGAGACCCAGTACTTC.

This clone was observed once. V usage is TRBV27 and J usage is TRBJ1-2, with TRBD1 matching 7 bases. With V trimmed by 5 bases and J by 2 bases, 8 bases remained unmatched. From germline, CDR1 is MNHEY and CDR2 SMNVEV (reference sequence). The CDR3 runs to 15 residues. CDR3 sequence (DNA): TGTGCCAGCAGTACCCTTGACAGGGAGAACTATGGCTACACCTTC. The encoded protein is CASSTLDRENYGYTF.

Here the CDR3 reads CASSFGSGGPNPSDTQYF. The CDR3 region has the DNA TGTGCCAGCAGTTTTGGAAGCGGGGGGCCGAACCCCTCAGATACGCAGTATTTT. This chain uses TRBV28 with TRBJ2-3; 9 bases map to TRBD2. Germline V gene lookup returns CDR1 MDHEN and CDR2 SYDVKM. The CDR3 totals 18 residues. J gave up 4 bases and V 3 bases, and 14 bases lay outside the gene matches.

This clone appeared a few times. The junction differs from germline at one of its ends, possibly a read error. The chain carries TRBV10-3 and TRBJ1-2, with a possible D match to TRBD1 (5 bases). This CDR3 has 14 amino acids. Germline-derived CDR1 and CDR2 are ENHRY and SYGVKD. The CDR3 region is CAISDLSGITRAFF. As DNA, the CDR3 is TGTGCCATCAGTGACCTTTCAGGGATCACAAGGGCCTTCTTC.

The chain uses TRBV2 and TRBJ1-2, with D possibly TRBD1 on 5 matching bases. The CDR3 runs 16 residues. Trimming removed 3 bases from V and 4 bases from J, with 18 bases in between. The germline V gene has CDR1 SNHLY and CDR2 FYNNEI. The CDR3 DNA sequence: TGTGCCAGCAGTGAGGGGGGTTTGCCGGTGCCCTATGGCTACACCTTC. It translates to CASSEGGLPVPYGYTF.

This clone has a single count. The chain is built from TRBV14 and TRBJ2-1; 12 nucleotides match TRBD2. CDR3 length: 18 amino acids. Losses at the gene ends were 0 bases for V and 2 bases for J; bases not matched to a gene: 5. The germline V gene encodes CDR1 SGHDN and CDR2 FVKESK. The CDR3: CASSQDGTSGFTYNEQFF. CDR3 sequence (DNA): TGTGCCAGCAGCCAAGATGGGACTAGCGGGTTTACCTACAATGAGCAGTTCTTC.

This clone was counted between two and nine times. The chain is built from TRBV19 and TRBJ1-2, with D unclear. The V gene's germline CDR1 is LNHDA and CDR2 SQIVND (reference sequence). The germline V and J ends were trimmed by 4 bases and 5 bases, with 17 bases remaining between them. The CDR3 has 15 residues. The CDR3 loop is CASSTSRELPYGYTF. The CDR3 region has the DNA TGTGCCAGTAGTACGTCCCGGGAGCTTCCTTATGGCTACACCTTC.

The chain couples TRBV25-1 to TRBJ2-3; 13 bases line up with TRBD2. Losses at the gene ends were 3 bases for V and 0 bases for J; bases not matched to a gene: 3. Germline loops: CDR1 MGHDK, CDR2 SYGVNS. The CDR3 is 17 amino acids. The CDR3, as DNA: TGTGCCAGCAGTGACCCGACTAGCGGGGGGAGCACAGATACGCAGTATTTT. This translates into CASSDPTSGGSTDTQYF.

This clone was found once. This chain joins TRBV4-1 and TRBJ2-7; TRBD1 matches 12 bases. The CDR3 totals 16 residues. Germline lookup yields CDR1 MGHRA and CDR2 YSYEKL. V dropped 0 bases and J dropped 7; count of bases not matched to a gene: 7. CDR3 loop: CASSQESGQGAREQYF. CDR3 bases: TGCGCCAGCAGCCAAGAATCGGGACAGGGGGCGAGGGAGCAGTACTTC.

This clone was picked up one time. V is TRBV6-5 and J is TRBJ1-3; D is uncertain. This CDR3 is 14 amino acids long. V was cut by 3 bases and J by 4 bases, with 10 bases left in between. Germline V lookup: CDR1 MNHEY, CDR2 SVGAGI. The CDR3 sequence is CASSYSGGGNTIYF. CDR3 DNA sequence: TGTGCCAGCAGTTATTCAGGAGGGGGAAACACCATATATTTT.

This clone was seen once. This chain links TRBV18 with TRBJ2-2; D ambiguous. Per germline, CDR1 KGHSH and CDR2 LQKENI. V lost 1 base to trimming and J lost 0 bases, with 9 bases between them. This CDR3 is 16 amino acids long. The CDR3 protein is CASSPLGRTNTGELFF. As DNA, the CDR3 is TGTGCCAGCTCACCACTGGGCAGGACGAACACCGGGGAGCTGTTTTTT.

This rearrangement joins TRBV6-5 to TRBJ2-3, with D uncertain. V lost 6 bases, J lost 1 base, and 11 bases lay in between. The germline V gene encodes CDR1 MNHEY and CDR2 SVGAGI. The CDR3 length is 14 residues. The CDR3 spells CASSYQLGTDTQYF. CDR3 DNA: TGTGCCAGCAGCTATCAACTCGGCACAGATACGCAGTATTTT.

This chain uses TRBV15 with TRBJ2-3; TRBD2 matches 8 bases. Looked up from germline, CDR1 is LNHNV and CDR2 is YYDKDF (reference sequence). This CDR3 is built from 15 residues. Losses at the gene ends were 6 bases for V and 5 bases for J; bases not matched to a gene: 10. This CDR3 reads CATRLTSELIDTQYF. The DNA for the CDR3 is TGTGCCACCAGATTGACTAGCGAGCTCATAGATACGCAGTATTTT.

This clone occurred once. The chain's CDR3 is CASSQDLQGRGEAFF. CDR3 nucleotides: TGCGCCAGCAGCCAAGATCTTCAGGGGAGGGGTGAAGCTTTCTTT. V gene TRBV4-1 combines with J gene TRBJ1-1, with D maybe TRBD1 (6 bases). This CDR3 has 15 residues. Trimming pared 0 bases from V and 7 bases from J, leaving 15 bases between. Germline loops: CDR1 MGHRA, CDR2 YSYEKL.

The chain couples TRBV20-1 to TRBJ2-5; D remains ambiguous. V was clipped by 6 bases and J by 5 bases, with 7 bases between them. Germline CDR1 is DFQATT and CDR2 is SNEGSKA (reference sequence). The CDR3 runs to 10 residues. The CDR3 spells CSASEETQYF. For the CDR3, the DNA is TGCAGTGCCAGCGAGGAGACCCAGTACTTC.

The chain couples TRBV2 to TRBJ2-1, with 8 positions matching TRBD2. CDR1 SNHLY and CDR2 FYNNEI come from the germline V gene. J was trimmed by 2 bases and V by 6 bases; bases with no gene match: 3. The CDR3 consists of 14 residues. The CDR3 DNA sequence: TGTGCCAGCAGAAGCGGGGGCCCCTACAATGAGCAGTTCTTC. It encodes CASRSGGPYNEQFF.